This T cell receptor beta chain was documented in a study of response to subunit inactivated influenza vaccine. From the RT-PCR reads, TCRdb called clonotypes with MiXCR, one entry per CDR3 protein. The data show 500,000 to 550,000 distinct CDR3 sequences, 7.6% seen once. Points from the study as a whole: Authors suggested each seasonal flu vaccination may recruit only limited numbers of new T cells.

This clonotype was observed a few times. No antigen is known for it. The CDR3 totals 15 residues. Germline V gene data show CDR1 as MGHRA and CDR2 as YSYEKL. The V end was cut by 1 base, the J end by 7 bases, with 16 bases between. Sequences were derived from PBMCs from blood, sampled 23 months after vaccination. This chain connects TRBV4-1 to TRBJ1-2; D is possibly TRBD1 (5 bases). This sequence originates from a man aged 45 to 70 who received an inactivated influenza vaccine. CDR3 sequence (DNA): TGCGCCAGCAGCCAAGTGGGACTACAGGCTTCTGGCTACACCTTC. This gives the protein CASSQVGLQASGYTF.